Shown below are 9 T cell receptor beta chains from a single sample sequenced in a study of blood T cells in healthy people across ages. With a J-beta primer mix and a sample-barcoded 5' primer, a second PCR ran roughly 6 to 11 cycles. TCRdb analysed the 5' RACE reads with MiXCR anew, one entry per CDR3 protein. The sample lists hundreds of thousands of distinct CDR3 sequences, about 20% occurring once. The material sequenced was blood. These TCRs come from a man in his sixties or seventies in good health.

This clonotype has at least ten counts. The chain employs TRBV5-1 and TRBJ2-3; D may be TRBD2 (6 bases). The CDR3 loop spans 14 amino acids. Trimming cost V 4 bases and J 2 bases, with 11 bases left between them. In germline, CDR1 is SGHRS, CDR2 YFSETQ. The CDR3 sequence: CASSPGLYTDTQYF. In DNA, the CDR3 is TGCGCCAGCAGCCCGGGACTCTACACAGATACGCAGTATTTT.

The CDR3 protein is CSARWGAANTGELFF. CDR3 bases: TGCAGTGCTAGATGGGGGGCGGCGAACACCGGGGAGCTGTTTTTT. V usage is TRBV20-1 and J usage is TRBJ2-2; possibly TRBD1 or TRBD2 for D (6 bases each). The CDR3 contains 15 residues. V lost 2 bases to trimming and J lost 0 bases, with 10 bases between them. The V gene's germline CDR1 is DFQATT and CDR2 SNEGSKA (reference sequence).

This clonotype was counted ten times or more. The J gene is TRBJ2-7, the V gene TRBV20-1; 8 positions match TRBD1. V lost 6 bases, J lost 0 bases, and 4 bases stayed unmatched. The CDR3 length is 13 residues. Germline V gene sequence: CDR1 DFQATT, CDR2 SNEGSKA (reference sequence). The DNA of the CDR3 is TGCAGTGCGGGAGGACAGGGCTCCTACGAGCAGTACTTC. Its protein is CSAGGQGSYEQYF.

This clonotype was recorded a few times. This chain connects TRBV28 to TRBJ2-1, with 8 bases that match TRBD1. The V segment lost 6 bases and the J segment 9 bases; nucleotides outside the gene matches: 7. CDR3 length equals 13 residues. The germline CDR1 and CDR2 sequences are MDHEN and SYDVKM. CDR3 nucleotide sequence: TGTGCCAGCAGCTGGACAGGGCGAGTTGAGCAGTTCTTC. Its translation is CASSWTGRVEQFF.

This chain links TRBV3-1 with TRBJ2-1; 7 bases map to TRBD2. With 4 bases clipped from V and 1 base from J, the junction kept 1 base outside the gene matches. The CDR3 spans 14 residues. Germline lookup yields CDR1 LGHDT and CDR2 YNNKEL (reference sequence). This CDR3 reads CASSRTSSYNEQFF. CDR3 nucleotide sequence: TGTGCCAGCAGCCGGACTAGTTCCTACAATGAGCAGTTCTTC.

This clonotype was recorded at least ten times. The CDR3 here is CASSSRASGASDTQYF. CDR3 nucleotide sequence: TGTGCCAGCAGCTCCCGCGCTAGCGGGGCTTCAGATACGCAGTATTTT. V usage is TRBV7-8 and J usage is TRBJ2-3; 9 bases fit TRBD2. CDR1 is SGHVS, CDR2 FQNEAQ, per germline. V shed 4 bases, J shed 4 bases, and the junction held 9 bases outside the gene matches. This CDR3 spans 16 amino acids.

The rearrangement joins TRBV29-1 to TRBJ1-4; 9 positions match TRBD1. The V segment lost 7 bases and the J segment 7 bases; nucleotides outside the gene matches: 4. The CDR3 has 12 residues. Looked up from germline, CDR1 is SQVTM and CDR2 is ANQGSEA. CDR3 bases: TGCAGCGGGGGACAGGGTGTTGAAAAACTGTTTTTT. Residues: CSGGQGVEKLFF.

The chain employs TRBV5-1 and TRBJ1-4, with 8 bases lining up with TRBD1. This CDR3 region has 14 residues. V trimming: 3 bases; J trimming: 6 bases; junction bases outside the gene matches: 4. The V gene's germline CDR1 is SGHRS and CDR2 YFSETQ. CDR3 bases: TGCGCCAGCAGCTGGGGACAGGAGTATGAAAAACTGTTTTTT. This translates into CASSWGQEYEKLFF. Combining the CDR3 with reference TRBV5-1 and TRBJ1-4 gives the whole variable domain KAGVTQTPRYLIKTRGQQVTLSCSPISGHRSVSWYQQTPGQGLQFLFEYFSETQRNKGNFPGRFSGRQFSNSRSEMNVSTLELGDSALYLCASSWGQEYEKLFFGSGTQLSVL.

V gene TRBV18 combines with J gene TRBJ1-2, with D uncertain. CDR3 size: 13 residues. The germline V gene encodes CDR1 KGHSH and CDR2 LQKENI. V dropped 6 bases and J dropped 5 bases, with 13 bases sitting between them. CDR3 sequence reads: CASSSEGIYGYTF. CDR3 coding DNA: TGTGCCAGCTCTTCTGAAGGGATATATGGCTACACCTTC.